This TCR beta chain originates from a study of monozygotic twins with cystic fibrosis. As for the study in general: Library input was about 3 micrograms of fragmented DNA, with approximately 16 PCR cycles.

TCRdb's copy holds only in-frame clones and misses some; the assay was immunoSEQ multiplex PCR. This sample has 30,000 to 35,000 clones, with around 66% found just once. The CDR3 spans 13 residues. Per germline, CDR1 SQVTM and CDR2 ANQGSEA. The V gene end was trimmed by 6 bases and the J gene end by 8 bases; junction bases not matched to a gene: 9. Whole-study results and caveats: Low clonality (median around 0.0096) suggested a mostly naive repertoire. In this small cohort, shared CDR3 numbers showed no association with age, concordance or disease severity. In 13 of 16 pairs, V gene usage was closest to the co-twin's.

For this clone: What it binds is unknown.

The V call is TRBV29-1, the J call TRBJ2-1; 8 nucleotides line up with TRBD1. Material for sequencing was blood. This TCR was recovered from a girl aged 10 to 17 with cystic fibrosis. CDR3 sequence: CSVSRGRGDEQFF. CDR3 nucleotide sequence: TGCAGCGTCTCCAGGGGGCGAGGGGATGAGCAGTTCTTC.